These T cell receptor beta chains were read from a single sample in a study of T cells in Graves' hyperthyroidism and ophthalmopathy. Using its own MiXCR run on the multiplex PCR reads, TCRdb lists one record per CDR3 protein. This table holds hundreds of thousands of distinct CDR3 sequences, around 20% found once. Sequencing was performed on blood. The receptors here all came from a young man with Graves' ophthalmopathy. CDR3s leave out the opening cysteine and the closing phenylalanine or tryptophan.

>TRBV6-1
ASSLRTEKLF
>TRBV6-2/TRBV6-3
ASSYSQGWAGELF
>TRBV7-2
ASSLATGQGIYGYT
>TRBV6-2/TRBV6-3
ASSGGTFSSYNSPLH
>TRBV27
ASSLSAYNEQF
>TRBV10-3
AISDIQGNEQF
>TRBV6-5
ASSYGGAAYEQY
>TRBV25-1
ASSPREETQY
>TRBV5-1
ASSYEGRGYNEQF
>TRBV2
ASSPTYMSSWYNEQF
>TRBV11-2
ASSFQGTGRPFSGNTIY
>TRBV4-3
ASSQRAGNTIY
>TRBV10-3
ASSYSYRGIQETQY
>TRBV9
ASSRSSGQANYGYT
>TRBV27
ASSSTGTGFSGANVLT
>TRBV7-9
ASSLVASGRRNEQF
>TRBV4-3
ASSPDRGPDTQY
>TRBV2
ASSEFGTGGRRQPQH
>TRBV30
AWSIQGKQF
>TRBV28
ASRPGLAGSEQY
>TRBV27
ASSLSRHHRRYEQY
>TRBV12-3/TRBV12-4
ASSPQWGTDSGANVLT
>TRBV6-1
ASSLSQTGGHEQY
>TRBV7-2
ASSSPPWGQGSYGYT
>TRBV5-6
ASSSRGAGRLNEQF
>TRBV19
ASSIEDRETYGYT
>TRBV6-1
AGRSGTAGELF
>TRBV29-1
SVPGLMNTEAF
>TRBV5-5
ASSSERGTDTQY
>TRBV30
AWGGASGPNYEQY
>TRBV28
ASSLSPTSGSPREQF
>TRBV4-3
ASSHTSGTSGSRETQY
>TRBV27
ASSPDRLVAAYT
>TRBV7-8
ASRPGQGVGDTEAF
>TRBV6-9
ASSYARGLVTGELF
>TRBV28
ASTPRSTPYEQY
>TRBV20-1
SASFASSGRSSYEQY
>TRBV11-3
ASSLIRGDTQY
>TRBV10-3
AIRAPTGELF
>TRBV18
ASCKSLASTDTQY
>TRBV6-5
ASSYLGEGAVTQY
>TRBV19
ASSDRHSSYEQY
>TRBV29-1
SVQGRASYEQY
>TRBV6-1
ASTPGQSSYNEQF
>TRBV7-2
ASSRGSVSNQPQH
>TRBV11-1
ASSGSGTNTGELF
>TRBV7-9
ASSPRRRSTDTQY
>TRBV15
ATSRDLGREGNQPQH
>TRBV4-1
ASSQDGSTYEQY
>TRBV5-6
ASSAWSPNQPQH
>TRBV11-2
ASSHPNTEAF
>TRBV20-1
SAPRTSGRRTGELF